The clone carrying this T cell receptor (beta chain) has just a few counts. What it binds is not known. This record belongs to a study of T cell repertoires in cytomegalovirus infection. Background on the study: Public TCR beta signatures marked donors with CMV infection and the matching HLA.

Study results and limitations: Using cumulative public TCR beta family frequency, the authors identified those who carried CMV together with the relevant HLA. Clonotypes of TCR beta that were HLA-C-restricted and CMV-specific dominated the ex vivo response.

TCRdb ran MiXCR on the reads and lists one entry per CDR3 protein. The sample has about 530,000 distinct CDR3 sequences; around 27% are singletons. V was shortened by 6 bases and J by 5 bases, with 14 bases between the two germline ends. This CDR3 spans 13 amino acids. Germline CDR1 and CDR2: SGHTA and FQGNSA. The clonotype originates from a human donor in good health (CMV status not recorded). Some clones in this sample may be carry-over from other donors' samples. The chain joins TRBV7-2 to TRBJ2-7; D perhaps matches TRBD1 (6 bases). Material for sequencing was PBMCs. The CDR3 is CASSSTGFHEQYF. The CDR3 region has the DNA TGTGCCAGCAGTTCTACAGGGTTCCACGAGCAGTACTTC.